The 6 T cell receptor beta chains listed next were all sequenced from one sample in a study of Ad26.COV2.S vaccination and SARS-CoV-2 variants. The table came from immunoSEQ multiplex PCR; TCRdb's copy has only in-frame clones and leaves some out. The sample contains over 400,000 clones, 85% to 90% of which appear only once. Treatment noted: some 19 received Ad26.COV2.S at low or high dose, single or two shots; five or six received placebo; per-sample allocation not given. The investigators took samples on day 63 after the first vaccine or placebo injection. The specimen comprised peripheral blood, sampled in a trial of Ad26.COV2.S vaccine versus placebo. Source of these receptors: a person between 18 and 59 years old who received the Ad26.COV2.S COVID-19 vaccine or a placebo.

The J gene is TRBJ2-1, the V gene TRBV18; D tentatively fits TRBD1 or TRBD2 (5 bases each). Trimming took off 3 bases at V and 3 bases at J, with 18 bases between the two ends. This CDR3 spans 17 amino acids. Looked up from germline, CDR1 is KGHSH and CDR2 is LQKENI. DNA for the CDR3: TGTGCCAGCTCACCCCGGGACGCCCTCCAGAACTACAATGAGCAGTTCTTC. It yields the protein CASSPRDALQNYNEQFF.

This clone has more than one count but fewer than ten. The genes are TRBV5-4 and TRBJ2-5, with D unresolved. There are 15 residues in the CDR3. The V gene lost 4 bases and the J gene lost 1 base, with 14 bases spanning the gap. Germline CDR1 and CDR2: SGHNT and YYREEE (reference sequence). CDR3 residues: CASSPSLVVQETQYF. In nucleotides, the CDR3 is TGTGCCAGCAGCCCTTCTTTAGTAGTCCAAGAGACCCAGTACTTC.

This chain uses TRBV7-2 with TRBJ1-2, with D hard to call. Germline CDR1 SGHTA, CDR2 FQGNSA. Between the trimmed V and J ends, which lost 7 bases and 2 bases, there was a span of 11 bases. This CDR3 has 13 amino acids. The CDR3 is CASKQVSNYGYTF. The CDR3, as DNA: TGTGCCAGCAAGCAGGTTTCGAACTATGGCTACACCTTC.

The V gene is TRBV5-4, the J gene TRBJ2-7, with a possible D match to TRBD2 (5 bases). This CDR3 has 13 residues. Between the trimmed V and J ends, which lost 4 bases and 5 bases, there was a span of 13 bases. Per the germline V gene, CDR1 is SGHNT and CDR2 is YYREEE (reference sequence). The DNA for the CDR3 is TGTGCCAGCAGCAGGGCCCCCGGGAACGAGCAGTACGTC. This codes for CASSRAPGNEQYV.

This rearrangement joins TRBV6-5 to TRBJ1-1; unclear D gene. This CDR3 has 13 residues. The ends were cut back, 6 bases at V and 3 bases at J, with 11 bases in the middle. Germline CDR1 is MNHEY and CDR2 is SVGAGI. The CDR3 sequence is CASSIGRDTEAFF. The DNA of the CDR3 is TGTGCCAGCAGCATCGGGAGGGACACTGAAGCTTTCTTT.

The chain is built from TRBV5-1 and TRBJ1-4; D perhaps matches TRBD1 (5 bases). Trimming left V 4 bases short and J 3 bases short, with 13 bases between. Germline CDR1 and CDR2: SGHRS and YFSETQ. The CDR3 is 15 residues long. The CDR3 DNA sequence: TGCGCCAGCAGCCCCGGACTGGGACCTAATGAAAAACTGTTTTTT. Translating gives CASSPGLGPNEKLFF.